These 4 T cell receptor beta chains were all obtained from the same sample, sequenced in a study of blood T cell repertoires in COVID-19. Only in-frame clones appear in the TCRdb table, and some are missing; sequencing was by immunoSEQ multiplex PCR. Among about 180,000 clones, over 75% were seen once, and the ten largest hold approximately 9.4%. Sequenced sample: PBMCs or T cells enriched from blood (not recorded which). The receptors come from a woman under 30 who had recovered from COVID-19.

The chain carries TRBV9 and TRBJ2-1, with D maybe TRBD2 (5 bases). Germline V gene sequence: CDR1 SGDLS, CDR2 YYNGEE. The CDR3 length is 15 residues. V was trimmed by 4 bases and J by 6 bases, leaving 17 bases between them. CDR3 amino acids: CASSPRADGLNEQFF. The CDR3 DNA sequence: TGTGCCAGCAGCCCCCGAGCGGACGGTCTCAATGAGCAGTTCTTC.

The chain is built from TRBV5-1 and TRBJ2-1; no clear D. V was cut by 0 bases and J by 6 bases, with 16 bases left in between. Germline CDR1 reads SGHRS; CDR2 reads YFSETQ. This CDR3 spans 16 amino acids. The CDR3 reads CASSLGLSRGVNEQFF. In DNA, the CDR3 is TGCGCCAGCAGCTTGGGACTTTCAAGAGGTGTCAATGAGCAGTTCTTC.

This clone was detected only once. This sequence joins TRBV4-3 and TRBJ2-5; 10 nucleotides match TRBD2. V shed 0 bases, J shed 4 bases, and the junction held 8 bases outside the gene matches. CDR3 length equals 17 residues. Germline assignment: CDR1 LGHNA and CDR2 YSLEER. The CDR3 is CASSQDRAGGSGETQYF. The CDR3 nucleotides are TGCGCCAGCAGCCAAGACCGAGCGGGGGGGTCGGGAGAGACCCAGTACTTC.

As to this clone: The sample carries other DNA sequences with the same CDR3. The chain carries TRBV7-9 and TRBJ1-3; D ambiguous. The CDR3 extends over 12 amino acids. Germline V gene lookup returns CDR1 SEHNR and CDR2 FQNEAQ (reference sequence). Trimming stripped 5 bases from V and 4 bases from J, with 6 bases between. CDR3 nucleotides: TGTGCCAGCAGCCCCTCGGGAAACACCATATATTTT. This sequence encodes CASSPSGNTIYF.